The clone carrying this T cell receptor beta chain was observed at least ten times. Treatment of any kind had been given to no patient before thyroid surgery. TCRdb reassembled clones from the PCR reads with MiXCR. The sample has some 69,000 clones, approximately 15% seen once; the top ten hold over 6.5%. This record comes from a study of metastatic and nonmetastatic thyroid tumors. Whole-study context: Repertoires from malignant and benign thyroid patients were compared across blood and tumor or nodule tissue.

This sequence was found in a male donor with papillary thyroid cancer or a benign thyroid nodule (not recorded which). Some clones in this sample may be carry-over from other donors' samples. The sequencing sample was made of blood.

CDR3 sequence (DNA): TGTGCCAGCAGCTCGGACAGGATAGGGAATCAGCCCCAGCATTTT. It yields the protein CASSSDRIGNQPQHF. V usage is TRBV5-8 and J usage is TRBJ1-5; the match to TRBD1 covers 7 bases. The J segment lost 4 bases and the V segment lost 3 bases, leaving 7 bases of the junction unmatched. The CDR3 totals 15 residues. Germline V gene sequence: CDR1 SGHTS, CDR2 YDEGEE.